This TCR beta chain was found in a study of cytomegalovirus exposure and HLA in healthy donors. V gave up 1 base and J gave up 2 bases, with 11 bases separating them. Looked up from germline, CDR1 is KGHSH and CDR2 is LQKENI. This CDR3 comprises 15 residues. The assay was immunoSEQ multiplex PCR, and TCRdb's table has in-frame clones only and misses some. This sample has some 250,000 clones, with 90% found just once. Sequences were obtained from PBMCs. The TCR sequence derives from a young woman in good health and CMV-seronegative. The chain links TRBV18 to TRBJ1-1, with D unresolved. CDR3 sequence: CASSPQEGTNTEAFF. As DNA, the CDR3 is TGTGCCAGCTCACCACAGGAGGGAACTAACACTGAAGCTTTCTTT.